This T cell receptor (beta chain) was identified in a study of cytotoxic CD8 clonotypes in ibrutinib-treated CLL. The wider study: The patient breakdown showed some eleven relapsed/refractory and about 16 treatment-naive cases, with some 18 IGHV unmutated. The authors obtained response samples at a median of around 12 months of treatment, range 6 to 36.

This CDR3 spans 14 amino acids. The germline V gene encodes CDR1 SGHNT and CDR2 YENEEA. The table came from immunoSEQ multiplex PCR; TCRdb's copy has only in-frame clones and leaves some out. The sample lists tens of thousands of clones, about 86% occurring once. The chain has TRBV11-3 and TRBJ2-2; maybe TRBD2 (6 bases). The TCR was taken from a human donor with chronic lymphocytic leukemia. The sequencing here drew on PBMCs, taken before ibrutinib treatment. The CDR3 nucleotides read TGTGCAAGCTTGGGCGGGGCGAGCACCGGGGAGCTGTTTTTT. Its translation: CASLGGASTGELFF.